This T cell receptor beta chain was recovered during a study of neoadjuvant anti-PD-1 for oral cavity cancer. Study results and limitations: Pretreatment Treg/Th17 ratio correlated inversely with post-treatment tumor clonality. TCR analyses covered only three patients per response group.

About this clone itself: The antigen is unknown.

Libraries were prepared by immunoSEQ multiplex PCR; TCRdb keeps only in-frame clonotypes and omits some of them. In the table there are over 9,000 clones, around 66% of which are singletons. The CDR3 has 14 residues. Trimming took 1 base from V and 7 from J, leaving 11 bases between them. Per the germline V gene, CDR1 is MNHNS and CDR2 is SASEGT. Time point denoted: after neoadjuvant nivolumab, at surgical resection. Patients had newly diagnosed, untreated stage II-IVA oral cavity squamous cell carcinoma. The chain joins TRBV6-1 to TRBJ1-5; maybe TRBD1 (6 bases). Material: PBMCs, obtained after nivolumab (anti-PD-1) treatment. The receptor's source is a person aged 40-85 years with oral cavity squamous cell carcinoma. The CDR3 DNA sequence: TGTGCCAGCAGTGAAGACAGGGTTCGGCAGCCCCAGCATTTT. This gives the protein CASSEDRVRQPQHF.